The present entry profiles one T cell receptor (beta chain) with its context. Its matching antigen is unknown. These data belong to a study of shared clonotypes between healthy human individuals. Overall study: Three plates each covered CD4 naive and memory; CD8 naive two, CD8 memory one. Whole-study findings and limits: Rarefaction showed sorted-subset sequencing was incomplete despite large depth.

Germline V CDR1 and CDR2: MDHEN, SYDVKM. Germline trimming cut 2 bases from V and 3 bases from J; bases unmatched to any gene: 2. This CDR3 contains 16 residues. The material for each subset, its genomic DNA, was split evenly across several immunoSEQ plates. Repertoires were generated with immunoSEQ multiplex PCR, while TCRdb's copy carries only in-frame clones and drops some. The sample includes 500,000 or so clones, approximately 94% of them seen just once. The sequence was obtained from a young woman in good health. This chain joins TRBV28 and TRBJ2-1, with 12 nucleotides matching TRBD2. The sequenced material came from naive CD4+ T cells sorted from blood. Subset in this sample: CD45RA+ positively selected. The CDR3 DNA sequence: TGTGCCAGCAGTTTAGCACTAGCGGGAGGCTACAATGAGCAGTTCTTC. It encodes CASSLALAGGYNEQFF.